This entry concerns a single T cell receptor (beta chain). This receptor's antigen is unknown. No per-base quality is available; no much larger clone lies one base away. This sample is drawn from a study of blood T cell repertoires in COVID-19 (dated by TCRdb to 2020 to 2021). About the full investigation: Collaborator samples came from the United States, Italy and Spain and covered acute and convalescent phases of COVID-19. The prospective study material was composed of cDNA or gDNA derived from T cells, B-cell-depleted T cells, or PBMCs. Subjects who had been exposed to COVID-19, were actively infected with it, or had recovered from it provided the deeply sampled blood TCRbeta repertoires that made up the dataset. The repertoires were released in a freely available public database intended as a resource for research on the immune response to SARS-CoV-2. Samples were obtained from the ongoing ImmuneRACE study (first 160 participants) and from some 1,200 subjects provided by 6 global collaborators. Sample metadata almost always included a de-identified subject ID, COVID-19 status, age in years and sex. Where available, HLA class I and class II types were taken from metadata supplied by the sample provider and were not determined by assay-based typing. Overall study results and their limits: How much clinical and demographic metadata was included differed by source and by participant, and the metadata was provided uncurated.

The immunoSEQ Assay, a bias-controlled multiplex PCR, was used to amplify TCRbeta CDR3 regions from genomic DNA. Processing in the source paper ran as follows. The number of nucleated cells in each sample was estimated by amplification of reference gene primers within the assay. To quantify the absolute abundance of each unique TCRbeta CDR3 rearrangement, sequence reads were collapsed and filtered. For each sample, productive Simpson clonality was calculated as the square root of Simpson's diversity index across productive rearrangements. As stored in TCRdb, this immuneACCESS dataset retains in-frame rearrangements with V and J assigned. A fraction of the clones does not appear; measured against another copy, unresolved V genes explain less than half of the discrepancy, and the remainder lacks a known reason. The D gene and trimming were derived from the DNA, and the V and J assignments and clone size from that table. The sample has around 210,000 clones on record, 80% to 90% of them singletons. The ten largest clonotypes hold roughly 13% of the sample.

The CDR3, from cysteine to phenylalanine, totals 12 residues. The kept DNA is CDR3 alone, 36 bases in frame from the first base. V is shortened by 2 bases, J by 1 base, and the region joining them spans 3 bases. Looking up the germline V gene yields CDR1 SNHLY and CDR2 FYNNEI. Whole blood was collected in K2EDTA tubes by collaborating institutions according to the institutions' own protocols. For TCRbeta analysis, collaborator samples were shipped as frozen whole blood, as isolated PBMCs, or as DNA extracted from either sample type. The sample taken for sequencing was peripheral blood. The chain is made from TRBV2 and TRBJ2-7; the D gene is not confidently resolved. This TCR came from a human donor in a cohort sampled during active COVID-19. The DNA sequence is given as TGTGCCAGCAGTGAACAATCCTACGAGCAGTACTTC. Its protein is CASSEQSYEQYF.